This T cell receptor (beta chain) was identified in a study of cytomegalovirus exposure and HLA in healthy donors. On the study more broadly: Earlier, approximately 190 million T cells were analyzed, and 117 million unique TCR beta sequences were found among them.

The PCR ran on 60 Vbeta and 13 Jbeta primers. Here immunoSEQ multiplex PCR was the method, and the copy in TCRdb shows in-frame clones only, minus some. The sample yields 30,000 to 35,000 clones, more than 80% seen once. In germline, CDR1 is MDHEN, CDR2 SYDVKM. Trimming cost V 3 bases and J 1 base, with 8 bases left between them. The CDR3 length is 14 residues. The source is a male donor in good health and CMV-seronegative. The genes are TRBV28 and TRBJ2-3, with TRBD2 as a possible D gene (6 bases). Sample: PBMCs. The CDR3 nucleotides read TGTGCCAGCAGTTTCTTAGCGGGCACAGATACGCAGTATTTT. This sequence encodes CASSFLAGTDTQYF.